The source of this T cell receptor (beta chain) is a study of cytomegalovirus exposure and HLA in healthy donors. Study findings and constraints: TCR sequences were mostly rare, though some public TCRs occurred in many donors. Presence/absence results assume similar sequencing depth per donor, which may not hold.

All donors participated as healthy donors of bone marrow. This clone has only a few counts. Its antigen is undetermined. 13 Jbeta primers and 60 Vbeta primers were used for the PCR. Only in-frame clones appear in the TCRdb table, and some are missing; sequencing was by immunoSEQ multiplex PCR. The sample has tens of thousands of clones; 80% to 90% are singletons. J was trimmed by 10 bases and V by 5 bases; bases with no gene match: 10. The germline gives CDR1 MNHEY, CDR2 SVGAGI. The CDR3 is 13 amino acids. Sequences were obtained from PBMCs. V and J are TRBV6-5 and TRBJ1-1; 7 bases are shared with TRBD1. This sequence was found in a woman aged 25 to 45 in good health and CMV-seronegative. The CDR3 DNA sequence: TGTGCCAGCAGTGCAACAGGGGCCTCGAGAGCTTTCTTT. Translating gives CASSATGASRAFF.